The next 2 T cell receptor beta chains were all read from a single sample in a study of Tregs in tolerant kidney transplant recipients (dated by TCRdb to the late 2010s). Library creation used the immunoSEQ multiplex PCR assay. TCRdb stores this immuneACCESS table with in-frame sequences only. Part of the clones is absent; in the studies checked, under half of the shortfall reflects unresolved V genes, and no reason is known for the rest. In all, the sample holds 84,000 or so clones, and roughly 93% of those were seen once. Roughly 1.7% of the sample rests with the top ten. The transplants used related donors with nonmyeloablative bone marrow transplantation, and mixed chimerism in the human trials was transient. This specimen consisted of CD4+ T cells from blood (PBMCs), obtained 12 months after the transplant. The receptor source for this set is a human patient who received a combined kidney and bone marrow transplant. After a transplant, certain T cells may trace back to the graft donor.

The chain links TRBV4-2 to TRBJ2-2; no definite D call. The V gene lost 1 base and the J gene lost 1 base, with 7 bases spanning the gap. The CDR3 spans 15 residues. Germline CDR1 reads LGHNA; CDR2 reads YNFKEQ. CDR3 in amino acids: CASSQGRQNTGELFF. CDR3 nucleotides: TGTGCCAGCAGCCAAGGGCGACAGAACACCGGGGAGCTGTTTTTT.

The V call is TRBV27, the J call TRBJ1-2; TRBD1 might be the D (5 bases). Trimming took 2 bases from V and 0 from J, leaving 10 bases between them. Germline values: CDR1 MNHEY, CDR2 SMNVEV (reference sequence). This CDR3 region has 15 residues. CDR3 in DNA: TGTGCCAGCAGTTTACAGGGAGGGACTAACTATGGCTACACCTTC. Translation gives CASSLQGGTNYGYTF.